This TCR beta chain is from a study of shared clonotypes between healthy human individuals. Broader study findings: In having few donors, the study represented limited genetic and exposure-history diversity.

On this clone itself: Its antigen is unidentified.

In germline, CDR1 is LNHNV, CDR2 YYDKDF (reference sequence). The V gene lost 1 base and the J gene lost 0 bases, with 9 bases spanning the gap. CDR3 length: 15 amino acids. Data came from immunoSEQ multiplex PCR; TCRdb stores just in-frame clones and leaves some out. The sample carries 2 million to 2.5 million clones, 90% to 95% recorded once. J is TRBJ1-2 and V is TRBV15; no clear D. The source of this sequence is a man aged 18 to 30 in good health. Some clones in this sample may be carry-over from other donors' samples. What was sequenced was naive CD4+ T cells from PBMCs. Subset in this sample: CD45RA+ positively selected. The CDR3 spells CATSRGWEANYGYTF. The DNA of the CDR3 is TGTGCCACCAGCAGAGGGTGGGAAGCTAACTATGGCTACACCTTC.